The T cell receptor beta chain under discussion was sequenced for a study of blood T cell repertoires in COVID-19. The overall study: The samples span acute and convalescent COVID-19 from the United States, Italy and Spain. PBMCs, B-cell-depleted T cells, or T cells provided the cDNA or gDNA that made up the material.

Clinical history reported by participants formed the basis on which cohorts were assigned. The germline V gene encodes CDR1 SGHTA and CDR2 FQGNSA. The CDR3 contains 15 residues. Trimming cost V 3 bases and J 4 bases, with 13 bases left between them. Methods used by the authors: Cell counts per sample came from amplifying reference gene primers. Assay used: immunoSEQ multiplex PCR; TCRdb lists only in-frame clones, some missing. D and trimming come from the DNA, and the V and J calls and clone size come from that table. The profile covers around 120,000 clones, with about 88% appearing a single time and around 2.5% taken by the ten largest.

Material: PBMCs or T cells enriched from blood (not recorded which). The sequence was collected from a woman aged 45-60 years who had recovered from COVID-19. V is TRBV7-2 and J is TRBJ2-4; D is uncertain. The CDR3 region has the DNA TGTGCCAGCAGCTTGGTCCTCGAACAGAAAAACATTCAGTACTTC. Translated, it gives CASSLVLEQKNIQYF.